This T cell receptor (beta chain) was recovered during a study of vaccination effects on CD4 cells after COVID-19. Only in-frame clones appear in the TCRdb table, and some are missing; sequencing was by immunoSEQ multiplex PCR. The sample holds about 27,000 clones, 55% to 75% seen once. Concerning this clone itself: Antigen unknown.

Germline values: CDR1 SGHAT, CDR2 FQNNGV. This CDR3 contains 15 residues. The ends lost 3 bases at V and 6 bases at J; junction bases unmatched: 11. Expansion of antigen-specific CD4+ T cells with viral peptide pools was carried out by the ViraFEST assay before sequencing. Culture lasted approximately 10 days before CD4+ T cell isolation. Prior SARS-CoV-2 infection was absent in the vaccine recipients, as shown by negative nucleocapsid antibodies. The sequence came from a human donor who received a COVID-19 vaccine. V usage is TRBV11-2 and J usage is TRBJ2-7; 7 bases agree with TRBD1. Here the sequenced sample was CD4+ T cells from PBMCs cultured with SARS-CoV-2 spike peptides, taken before COVID-19 vaccination. The CDR3 region is CASSLTARGWSEQYF. As DNA, the CDR3 is TGTGCCAGCAGCTTGACCGCCAGGGGGTGGAGCGAGCAGTACTTC. Looking up the rest from reference TRBV11-2 and TRBJ2-7 gives the full variable domain: EAGVAQSPRYKIIEKRQSVAFWCNPISGHATLYWYQQILGQGPKLLIQFQNNGVVDDSQLPKDRFSAERLKGVDSTLKIQPAKLEDSAVYLCASSLTARGWSEQYFGPGTRLTVT.